The present T cell receptor beta chain was sequenced within a study of T cells in Graves' hyperthyroidism and ophthalmopathy. Patients showing uncontrolled infection, other autoimmune disease, pregnancy or lactation were ineligible. Thyroid ultrasound and orbital computed tomography, with clinical symptoms and serum thyroxine and TRAb, informed diagnoses. RNA transcripts provided the source from which TCR beta CDR3 regions were amplified. A first-round RT-PCR of the TCR CDR3 used the HTBI primer set. In TCRdb, the multiplex PCR reads were re-called with MiXCR into one record per CDR3 protein. The repertoire holds approximately 490,000 distinct CDR3 sequences, less than 25% seen once, with roughly 49% in the top ten. In this sample, this clonotype turned up a few times. CDR3 length: 13 amino acids. V lost 6 bases and J 5 bases, leaving 11 bases between the germline ends. The germline V gene encodes CDR1 MNHNS and CDR2 SASEGT.

The V gene is TRBV6-1, the J gene TRBJ1-5, with D possibly TRBD1 on 5 matching bases. Input material: blood. This sequence originates from a woman between 65 and 79 years old with Graves' ophthalmopathy. Here the CDR3 reads CASSSRTYQPQHF. DNA of the CDR3: TGTGCCAGCAGCTCAAGGACATATCAGCCCCAGCATTTT.